Each of the 23 T cell receptor beta chains below was sequenced from the same sample in a study of blood T cells in healthy people across ages. Next came a second PCR, run for roughly 6 to 11 cycles, which used a sample-barcoded 5' primer along with a J-beta primer mix. Each CDR3 protein is one row after TCRdb ran MiXCR on the 5' RACE reads. The data show nearly 1 million distinct CDR3 sequences, roughly 51% seen once. What was sequenced was blood. These receptors all stem from a woman in her sixties in good health.

This clonotype has just a few counts. The chain has TRBV29-1 and TRBJ2-5; 7 bases map to TRBD2. J gave up 10 bases and V 6 bases, and 8 bases lay outside the gene matches. CDR3 size: 11 residues. CDR1 and CDR2 (germline): SQVTM, ANQGSEA. CDR3 residues: CSVRAGDLQYF. The CDR3, as DNA: TGCAGCGTACGGGCGGGGGACCTCCAGTACTTC.

The chain joins TRBV20-1 to TRBJ2-1, with 9 bases aligning to TRBD2. The germline V gene encodes CDR1 DFQATT and CDR2 SNEGSKA (reference sequence). V gave up 0 bases and J gave up 3 bases; unmatched junction bases: 6. The CDR3 is made up of 16 amino acids. CDR3 coding DNA: TGCAGTGCTAGAGACCCTGCGGGAGGGTTCTACAATGAGCAGTTCTTC. It yields the protein CSARDPAGGFYNEQFF.

The chain joins TRBV28 to TRBJ1-2; D call uncertain. V dropped 6 bases and J dropped 2 bases, with 7 bases sitting between them. This CDR3 spans 12 amino acids. Germline CDR1 reads MDHEN; CDR2 reads SYDVKM. The CDR3 sequence is CASRQSNYGYTF. DNA for the CDR3: TGTGCCAGCAGGCAGTCGAACTATGGCTACACCTTC.

The chain has TRBV27 and TRBJ2-7; D perhaps matches TRBD2 (5 bases). The germline V and J ends were trimmed by 2 bases and 2 bases, with 10 bases remaining between them. The CDR3 contains 14 residues. Germline V CDR1 and CDR2: MNHEY, SMNVEV (reference sequence). The CDR3 DNA is TGTGCCAGCAGTTTACAGGACTCCACCTACGAGCAGTACTTC. Residues: CASSLQDSTYEQYF.

This chain joins TRBV28 and TRBJ2-7, with D perhaps matching TRBD1 (6 bases). The CDR3 runs 15 residues. Trimming removed 5 bases from V and 10 bases from J, with 24 bases in between. Germline V gene sequence: CDR1 MDHEN, CDR2 SYDVKM. CDR3 protein: CASSAGTRSWVGQYF. As DNA, the CDR3 is TGTGCCAGCAGTGCCGGGACACGGTCTTGGGTGGGCCAGTACTTC.

This clonotype was detected a few times. The rearrangement joins TRBV20-1 to TRBJ2-5, with D unclear. The CDR3 spans 14 residues. Germline V CDR1 and CDR2: DFQATT, SNEGSKA (reference sequence). The V end lost 6 bases, the J end lost 3 bases, and 17 bases lay between the germline ends. DNA for the CDR3: TGCAGTGCAGTTGGCGAAATTGTGAAAGAGACCCAGTACTTC. It specifies CSAVGEIVKETQYF.

This clonotype was detected a few times. V and J are TRBV6-5 and TRBJ2-1; D remains ambiguous. The CDR3 is 11 amino acids. V lost 8 bases and J 7 bases, leaving 9 bases between the germline ends. The germline gives CDR1 MNHEY, CDR2 SVGAGI. The CDR3 DNA reads as TGTGCCAGCGGGCTTATGAATGAGCAGTTCTTC. Translated: CASGLMNEQFF.

This sequence joins TRBV28 and TRBJ1-2; D is ambiguous. There are 12 residues in the CDR3. Trimming took off 3 bases at V and 3 bases at J, with 5 bases between the two ends. Germline CDR1 is MDHEN and CDR2 is SYDVKM. The CDR3 loop reads CASSFTDYGYTF. The DNA of the CDR3 is TGTGCCAGCAGTTTCACGGACTATGGCTACACCTTC.

The chain uses TRBV27 and TRBJ2-7; 7 nucleotides match TRBD1. Germline loops: CDR1 MNHEY, CDR2 SMNVEV (reference sequence). The CDR3 runs to 16 residues. J gave up 3 bases and V 5 bases, and 13 bases lay outside the gene matches. This chain's CDR3 is CASSPGQTYGIYEQYF. In DNA form, the CDR3 reads TGTGCCAGCAGTCCGGGACAGACCTATGGGATCTACGAGCAGTACTTC.

Written as DNA, the CDR3 is TGCGCCAGCAGCTTGGGACCCCCCCAGGGTGAGCAGTTCTTC. Protein product: CASSLGPPQGEQFF. This chain links TRBV5-1 with TRBJ2-1; D perhaps matches TRBD1 (5 bases). V was shortened by 0 bases and J by 9 bases, with 13 bases between the two germline ends. The CDR3 is made up of 14 amino acids. Germline V gene sequence: CDR1 SGHRS, CDR2 YFSETQ.

The J gene is TRBJ2-5, the V gene TRBV11-2; D remains unclear. With 1 base removed from V and 11 bases from J, the gap between germline ends came to 8 bases. Germline lookup yields CDR1 SGHAT and CDR2 FQNNGV. CDR3 length equals 11 residues. The CDR3 DNA reads TGTGCCAGCAGCTTAGGGGTGTTTCAGTACTTC. This gives the protein CASSLGVFQYF.

This clonotype was picked up a small number of times. The rearrangement links TRBV20-1 to TRBJ2-4; TRBD1 agrees at 7 bases. The J call may be wrong; the DNA end is better matched by TRBJ2-7. The CDR3 sequence is 16 residues long. Per germline, CDR1 DFQATT and CDR2 SNEGSKA (reference sequence). Here the CDR3 DNA reads TGCAGTGCTAGGCCCACAGGGGTCATTAGGGGTTACGAGCAGTACTTC. Residues: CSARPTGVIRGYEQYF.

This clonotype was observed a handful of times. The chain uses TRBV15 and TRBJ2-3; weak D call: TRBD1 (5 bases). CDR3 size: 14 residues. Trimming shortened V by 3 bases and J by 3 bases, and 10 bases separated the two germline ends. Per germline, CDR1 LNHNV and CDR2 YYDKDF (reference sequence). CDR3 sequence (DNA): TGTGCCACCAGCAGGAACCCAGGGACAGATACGCAGTATTTT. Residues: CATSRNPGTDTQYF.

The V gene is TRBV2, the J gene TRBJ2-1; D is possibly TRBD2 (5 bases). V was cut by 5 bases and J by 8 bases, with 10 bases left in between. This CDR3 has 12 residues. Germline V lookup: CDR1 SNHLY, CDR2 FYNNEI. The CDR3 DNA reads TGTGCCAGCAGTTCCCAGGAGGATGAGCAGTTCTTC. It yields the protein CASSSQEDEQFF.

This chain links TRBV29-1 with TRBJ2-7; D is ambiguous. CDR1 and CDR2 (germline): SQVTM, ANQGSEA. Trimming removed 7 bases at V and 1 base at J, with 11 bases between. The CDR3 spans 12 residues. The CDR3 region has the DNA TGCAGCGCGGTGTTGGGGTCCTACGAGCAGTACTTC. Translating gives CSAVLGSYEQYF.

The chain combines TRBV5-1 with TRBJ2-7; D is possibly TRBD2 (6 bases). The J call may be wrong; the DNA end is better matched by TRBJ2-5. CDR3 length: 16 residues. From germline, CDR1 is SGHRS and CDR2 YFSETQ. The chain's CDR3 is CASSIVLAFGPETQYF. The CDR3 DNA reads as TGCGCCAGCAGCATTGTACTAGCTTTCGGGCCGGAGACCCAGTACTTC.

This clonotype was picked up a small number of times. This CDR3 reads CASSHAWRQTSSYEQYF. DNA of the CDR3: TGTGCCAGCAGCCACGCATGGAGGCAAACGAGCTCCTACGAGCAGTACTTC. The gene calls are TRBV3-1 and TRBJ2-7; TRBD2 is a possible D gene (5 bases). The germline V and J ends were trimmed by 3 bases and 0 bases, with 18 bases remaining between them. This CDR3 has 17 residues. Per germline, CDR1 LGHDT and CDR2 YNNKEL (reference sequence).

Notes on this clonotype: Sequence at one end of the junction differs from germline and may be a read error. The CDR3 DNA reads as TGTGCCAGCTCAAAGTACAAAACCCGGGACAGTTCCTACGAGCGGTACTTC. Translation gives CASSKYKTRDSSYERYF. The V gene is TRBV18, the J gene TRBJ2-7, with 7 bases fitting TRBD1. CDR3 length equals 17 residues. From germline, CDR1 is KGHSH and CDR2 LQKENI. Filled out from reference TRBV18 and TRBJ2-7, the complete variable domain reads NAGVMQNPRHLVRRRGQEARLRCSPMKGHSHVYWYRQLPEEGLKFMVYLQKENIIDESGMPKERFSAEFPKEGPSILRIQQVVRGDSAAYFCASSKYKTRDSSYERYFGPGTRLTVT.

This clonotype was recorded a few times. The V call is TRBV9, the J call TRBJ2-5; 14 bases are shared with TRBD2. This CDR3 has 20 residues. The germline V gene encodes CDR1 SGDLS and CDR2 YYNGEE. J lost 4 bases, V lost 0 bases, and 14 bases had no gene match. The chain's CDR3 is CASSVASVALGLAGGETQYF. The CDR3 DNA sequence: TGTGCCAGCAGCGTAGCTTCGGTCGCCCTTGGACTAGCGGGAGGAGAGACCCAGTACTTC.

This clonotype has a handful of counts. The V call is TRBV4-3, the J call TRBJ1-4; D not resolved. Germline CDR1 and CDR2: LGHNA and YSLEER. The CDR3 has 15 amino acids. Between the trimmed V and J ends, which lost 0 bases and 7 bases, there was a span of 12 bases. The CDR3 DNA sequence: TGCGCCAGCAGCCAAGAACCCGCCTTCGGTGAAAAACTGTTTTTT. Protein product: CASSQEPAFGEKLFF.

This clonotype was detected only a few times. The V gene is TRBV25-1, the J gene TRBJ2-5, with D maybe TRBD2 (5 bases). Per germline, CDR1 MGHDK and CDR2 SYGVNS. V was pared by 2 bases and J by 5 bases, with 9 bases between. This CDR3 contains 13 residues. The CDR3 sequence is CASSESGQETQYF. In DNA form, the CDR3 reads TGTGCCAGCAGTGAAAGCGGCCAGGAGACCCAGTACTTC. Based on the CDR3 plus reference TRBV25-1 and TRBJ2-5, the full variable domain is EADIYQTPRYLVIGTGKKITLECSQTMGHDKMYWYQQDPGMELHLIHYSYGVNSTEKGDLSSESTVSRIRTEHFPLTLESARPSHTSQYLCASSESGQETQYFGPGTRLLVL.

The CDR3 protein is CSVSGGIGTGELFF. DNA of the CDR3: TGCAGCGTCTCTGGGGGGATCGGTACCGGGGAGCTGTTTTTT. The chain carries TRBV29-1 and TRBJ2-2; possible D gene TRBD2, 6 bases. With 6 bases removed from V and 5 bases from J, the gap between germline ends came to 16 bases. The germline V gene encodes CDR1 SQVTM and CDR2 ANQGSEA. This CDR3 is 14 amino acids long.

The V gene is TRBV11-3, the J gene TRBJ2-7; the match to TRBD2 covers 10 bases. Trimming cost V 5 bases and J 2 bases; bases outside gene matches: 18. Germline V CDR1 and CDR2: SGHNT, YENEEA. The length of the CDR3 is 19 residues. CDR3 loop: CASSPLVGLAGETPYEQYF. CDR3 bases: TGTGCCAGCAGCCCCCTCGTCGGGCTAGCGGGAGAAACACCCTACGAGCAGTACTTC.